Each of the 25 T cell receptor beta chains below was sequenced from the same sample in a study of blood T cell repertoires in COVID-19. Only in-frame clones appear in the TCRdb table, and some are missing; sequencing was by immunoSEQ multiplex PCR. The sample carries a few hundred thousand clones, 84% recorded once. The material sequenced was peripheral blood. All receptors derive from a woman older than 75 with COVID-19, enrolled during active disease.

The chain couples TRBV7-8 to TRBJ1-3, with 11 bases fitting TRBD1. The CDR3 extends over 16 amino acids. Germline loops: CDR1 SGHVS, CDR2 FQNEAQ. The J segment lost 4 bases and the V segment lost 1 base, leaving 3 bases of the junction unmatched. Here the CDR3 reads CASSLGTGGDGNTIYF. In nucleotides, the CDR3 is TGTGCCAGCAGCTTAGGGACAGGGGGCGACGGAAACACCATATATTTT. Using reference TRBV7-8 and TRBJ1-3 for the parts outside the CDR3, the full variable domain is GAGVSQSPRYKVAKRGQDVALRCDPISGHVSLFWYQQALGQGPEFLTYFQNEAQLDKSGLPSDRFFAERPEGSVSTLKIQRTQQEDSAVYLCASSLGTGGDGNTIYFGEGSWLTVV.

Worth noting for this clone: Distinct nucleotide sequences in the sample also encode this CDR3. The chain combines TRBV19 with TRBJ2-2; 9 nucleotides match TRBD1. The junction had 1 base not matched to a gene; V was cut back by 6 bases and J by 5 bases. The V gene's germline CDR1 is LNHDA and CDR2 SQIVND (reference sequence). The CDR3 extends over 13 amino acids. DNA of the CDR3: TGTGCCAGTAGCGACAGGGGGACCGGGGAGCTGTTTTTT. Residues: CASSDRGTGELFF.

The CDR3 sequence is CASSLRGSSYNEQFF. The CDR3 coding sequence is TGTGCCAGCAGCTTACGGGGGAGCTCCTACAATGAGCAGTTCTTC. The rearrangement links TRBV7-9 to TRBJ2-1; D may be TRBD2 (6 bases). V lost 2 bases to trimming and J lost 0 bases, with 8 bases between them. Germline values: CDR1 SEHNR, CDR2 FQNEAQ (reference sequence). There are 15 residues in the CDR3.

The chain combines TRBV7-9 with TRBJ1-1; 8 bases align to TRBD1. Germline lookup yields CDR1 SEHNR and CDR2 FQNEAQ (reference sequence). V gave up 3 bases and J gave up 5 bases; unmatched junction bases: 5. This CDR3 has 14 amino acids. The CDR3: CASSFPRTGTEAFF. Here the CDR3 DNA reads TGTGCCAGCAGCTTTCCCCGGACAGGGACTGAAGCTTTCTTT.

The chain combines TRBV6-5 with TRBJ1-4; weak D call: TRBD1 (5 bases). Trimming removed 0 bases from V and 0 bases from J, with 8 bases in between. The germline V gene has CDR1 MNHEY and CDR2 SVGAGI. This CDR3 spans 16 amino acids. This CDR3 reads CASSYSGAATNEKLFF. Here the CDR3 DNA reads TGTGCCAGCAGTTACTCAGGGGCCGCAACTAATGAAAAACTGTTTTTT.

CDR3 in DNA: TGCAGCGTTACCGGGACAGGCCAAGAGACCCAGTACTTC. The encoded protein is CSVTGTGQETQYF. The chain uses TRBV29-1 and TRBJ2-5, with 8 bases that match TRBD1. Trimming removed 5 bases from V and 1 base from J; junction bases left unmatched: 3. This CDR3 comprises 13 residues. Germline V CDR1 and CDR2: SQVTM, ANQGSEA.

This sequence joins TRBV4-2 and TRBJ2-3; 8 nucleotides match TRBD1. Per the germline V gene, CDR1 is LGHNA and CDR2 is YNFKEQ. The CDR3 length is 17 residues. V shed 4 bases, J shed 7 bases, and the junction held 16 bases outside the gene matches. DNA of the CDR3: TGTGCCAGCAGCCTAAGCCGAAGCCAGGGGGCGGGGAATACGCAGTATTTT. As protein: CASSLSRSQGAGNTQYF.

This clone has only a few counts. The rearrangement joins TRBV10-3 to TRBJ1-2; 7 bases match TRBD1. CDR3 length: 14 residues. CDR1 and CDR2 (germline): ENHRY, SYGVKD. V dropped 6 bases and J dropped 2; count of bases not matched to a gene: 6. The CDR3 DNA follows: TGTGCCATCAGCACCACAGGGGAGAACTATGGCTACACCTTC. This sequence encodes CAISTTGENYGYTF.

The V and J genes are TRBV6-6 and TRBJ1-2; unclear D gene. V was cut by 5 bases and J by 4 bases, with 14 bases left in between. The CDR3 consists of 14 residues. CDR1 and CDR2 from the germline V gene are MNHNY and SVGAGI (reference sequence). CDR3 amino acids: CASSGLPSGYGYTF. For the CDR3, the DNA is TGTGCCAGCAGTGGATTGCCAAGCGGCTATGGCTACACCTTC.

The CDR3 loop is CASSATGTGWEKLFF. CDR3 nucleotide sequence: TGTGCCAGTAGTGCGACCGGGACAGGTTGGGAGAAACTGTTTTTT. The chain recombines TRBV19 with TRBJ1-4; the match to TRBD1 covers 8 bases. The J segment lost 11 bases and the V segment lost 5 bases, leaving 13 bases of the junction unmatched. Germline CDR1 reads LNHDA; CDR2 reads SQIVND (reference sequence). CDR3 length equals 15 residues.

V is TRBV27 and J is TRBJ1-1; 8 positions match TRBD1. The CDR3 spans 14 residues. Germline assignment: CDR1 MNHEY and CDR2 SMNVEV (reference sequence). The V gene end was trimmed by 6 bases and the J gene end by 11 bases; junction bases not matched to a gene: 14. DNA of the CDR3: TGTGCCAGCAGACGCCAAGACAGGGGAAGGCGGGCTTTCTTT. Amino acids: CASRRQDRGRRAFF.

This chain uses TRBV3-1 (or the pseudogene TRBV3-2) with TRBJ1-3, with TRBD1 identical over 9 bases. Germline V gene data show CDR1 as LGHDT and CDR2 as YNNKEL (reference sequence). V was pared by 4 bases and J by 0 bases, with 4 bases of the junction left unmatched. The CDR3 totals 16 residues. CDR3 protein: CASSPGTGYSGNTIYF. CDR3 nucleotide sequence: TGTGCCAGCAGCCCCGGGACAGGGTACTCTGGAAACACCATATATTTT.

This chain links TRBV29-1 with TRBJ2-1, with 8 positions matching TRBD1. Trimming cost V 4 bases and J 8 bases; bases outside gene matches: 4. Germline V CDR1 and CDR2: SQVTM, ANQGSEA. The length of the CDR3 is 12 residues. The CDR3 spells CSVVDRVYEQFF. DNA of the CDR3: TGCAGCGTTGTGGACAGGGTCTATGAGCAGTTCTTC.

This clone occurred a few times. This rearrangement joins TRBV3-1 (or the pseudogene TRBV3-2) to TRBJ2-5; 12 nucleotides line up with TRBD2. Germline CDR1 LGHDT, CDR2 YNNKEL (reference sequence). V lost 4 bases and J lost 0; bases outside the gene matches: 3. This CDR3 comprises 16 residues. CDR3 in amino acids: CASSRRTSGDQETQYF. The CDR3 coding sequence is TGTGCCAGCAGCCGGAGGACTAGCGGGGACCAAGAGACCCAGTACTTC.

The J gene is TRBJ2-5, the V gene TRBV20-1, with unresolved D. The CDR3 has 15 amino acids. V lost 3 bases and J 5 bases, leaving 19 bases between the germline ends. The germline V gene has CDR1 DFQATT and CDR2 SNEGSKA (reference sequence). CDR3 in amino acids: CSASPIAISAETQYF. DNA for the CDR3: TGCAGTGCTAGTCCCATCGCCATCAGCGCGGAGACCCAGTACTTC.

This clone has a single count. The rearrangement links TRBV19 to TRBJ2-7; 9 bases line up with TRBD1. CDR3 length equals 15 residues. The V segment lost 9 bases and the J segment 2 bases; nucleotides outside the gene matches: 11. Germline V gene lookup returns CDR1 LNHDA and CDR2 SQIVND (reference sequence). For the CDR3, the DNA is TGTGCCAGCTCCATCCCGGGACAGGGCACCTACGAGCAGTACTTC. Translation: CASSIPGQGTYEQYF.

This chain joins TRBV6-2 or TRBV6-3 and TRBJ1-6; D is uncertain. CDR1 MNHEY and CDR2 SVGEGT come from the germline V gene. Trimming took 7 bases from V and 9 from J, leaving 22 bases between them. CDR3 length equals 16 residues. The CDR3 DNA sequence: TGTGCCAGCATCCCCCGCCAAGCCTGGAGTACTTCACCCCTCCACTTT. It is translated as CASIPRQAWSTSPLHF.

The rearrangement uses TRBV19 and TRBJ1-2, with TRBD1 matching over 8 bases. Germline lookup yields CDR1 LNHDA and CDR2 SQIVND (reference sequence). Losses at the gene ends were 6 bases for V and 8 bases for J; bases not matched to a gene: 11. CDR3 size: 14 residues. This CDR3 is CASRRPGGWEGYTF. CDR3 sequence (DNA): TGTGCCAGTAGACGGCCAGGGGGCTGGGAAGGCTACACCTTC.

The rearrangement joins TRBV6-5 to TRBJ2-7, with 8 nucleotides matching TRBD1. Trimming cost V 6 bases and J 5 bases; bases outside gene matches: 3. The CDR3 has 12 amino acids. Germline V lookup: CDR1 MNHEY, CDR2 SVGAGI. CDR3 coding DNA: TGTGCCAGCAGCCGACAGGGGAACGAGCAGTACTTC. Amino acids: CASSRQGNEQYF.

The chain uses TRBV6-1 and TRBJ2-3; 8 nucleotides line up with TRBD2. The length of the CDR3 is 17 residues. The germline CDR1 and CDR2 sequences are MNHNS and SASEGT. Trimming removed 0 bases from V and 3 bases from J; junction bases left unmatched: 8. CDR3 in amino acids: CASSEASVAGMTDTQYF. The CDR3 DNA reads TGTGCCAGCAGTGAAGCGTCGGTAGCGGGGATGACAGATACGCAGTATTTT.

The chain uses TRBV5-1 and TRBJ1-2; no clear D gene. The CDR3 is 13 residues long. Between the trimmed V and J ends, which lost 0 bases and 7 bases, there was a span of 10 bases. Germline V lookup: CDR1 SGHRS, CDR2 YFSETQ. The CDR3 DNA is TGCGCCAGCAGCTTGGGACCAGGATTTGGCTACACCTTC. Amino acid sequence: CASSLGPGFGYTF.

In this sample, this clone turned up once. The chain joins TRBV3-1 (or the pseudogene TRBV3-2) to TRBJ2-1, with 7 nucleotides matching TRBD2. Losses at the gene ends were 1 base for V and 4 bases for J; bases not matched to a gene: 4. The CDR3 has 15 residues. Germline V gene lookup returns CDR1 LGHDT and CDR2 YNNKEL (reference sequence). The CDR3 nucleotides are TGTGCCAGCAGCCAAGGATACGGGGGGTACAATGAGCAGTTCTTC. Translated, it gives CASSQGYGGYNEQFF.

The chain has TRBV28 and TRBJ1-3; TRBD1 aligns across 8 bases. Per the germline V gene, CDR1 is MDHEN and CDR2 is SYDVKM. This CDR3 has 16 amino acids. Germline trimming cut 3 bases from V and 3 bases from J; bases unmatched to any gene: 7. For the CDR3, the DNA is TGTGCCAGCAGTTTTCGCCTCAGGGGGCATGGAAACACCATATATTTT. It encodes CASSFRLRGHGNTIYF.

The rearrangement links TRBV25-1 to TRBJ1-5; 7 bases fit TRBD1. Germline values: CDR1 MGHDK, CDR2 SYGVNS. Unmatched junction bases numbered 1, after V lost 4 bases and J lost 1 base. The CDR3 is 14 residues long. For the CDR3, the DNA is TGTGCCAGCAGTGGGGGACAGAGCAATCAGCCCCAGCATTTT. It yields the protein CASSGGQSNQPQHF.

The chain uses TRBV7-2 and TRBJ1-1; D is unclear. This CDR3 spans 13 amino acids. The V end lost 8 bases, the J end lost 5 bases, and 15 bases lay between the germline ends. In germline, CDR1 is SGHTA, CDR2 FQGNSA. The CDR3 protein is CASGREASTEAFF. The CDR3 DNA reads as TGTGCCAGCGGGCGGGAGGCTAGTACTGAAGCTTTCTTT.